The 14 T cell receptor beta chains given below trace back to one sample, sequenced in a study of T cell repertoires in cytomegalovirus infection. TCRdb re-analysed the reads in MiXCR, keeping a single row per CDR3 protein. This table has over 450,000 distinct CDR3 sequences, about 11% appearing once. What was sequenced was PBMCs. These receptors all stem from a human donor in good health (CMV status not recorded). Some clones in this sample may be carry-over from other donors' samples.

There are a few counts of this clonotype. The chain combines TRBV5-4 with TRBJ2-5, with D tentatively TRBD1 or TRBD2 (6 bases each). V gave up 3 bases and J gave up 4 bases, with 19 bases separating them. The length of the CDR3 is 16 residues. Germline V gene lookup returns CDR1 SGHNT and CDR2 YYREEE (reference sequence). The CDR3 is CASSYGGGLAGETQYF. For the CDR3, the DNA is TGTGCCAGCAGCTATGGTGGGGGGCTAGCCGGAGAGACCCAGTACTTC.

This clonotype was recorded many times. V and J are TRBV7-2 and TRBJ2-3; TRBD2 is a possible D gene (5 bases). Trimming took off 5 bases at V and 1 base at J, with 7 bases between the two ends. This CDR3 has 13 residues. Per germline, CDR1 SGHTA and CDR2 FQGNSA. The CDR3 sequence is CASSVSGTDTQYF. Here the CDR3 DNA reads TGTGCCAGCAGCGTTAGCGGCACAGATACGCAGTATTTT.

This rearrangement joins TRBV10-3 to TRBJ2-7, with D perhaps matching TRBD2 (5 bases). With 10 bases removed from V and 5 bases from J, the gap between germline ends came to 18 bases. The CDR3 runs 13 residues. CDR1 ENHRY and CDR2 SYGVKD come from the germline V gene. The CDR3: CATTQLVVHEQYF. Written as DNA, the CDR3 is TGTGCCACCACTCAACTAGTCGTACACGAGCAGTACTTC.

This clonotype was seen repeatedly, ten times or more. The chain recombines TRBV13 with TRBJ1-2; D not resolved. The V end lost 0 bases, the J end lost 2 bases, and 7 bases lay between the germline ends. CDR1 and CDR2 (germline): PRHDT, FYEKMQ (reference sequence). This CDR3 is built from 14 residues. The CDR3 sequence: CASSLGVTNYGYTF. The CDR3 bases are TGTGCCAGCAGCTTAGGGGTTACGAACTATGGCTACACCTTC.

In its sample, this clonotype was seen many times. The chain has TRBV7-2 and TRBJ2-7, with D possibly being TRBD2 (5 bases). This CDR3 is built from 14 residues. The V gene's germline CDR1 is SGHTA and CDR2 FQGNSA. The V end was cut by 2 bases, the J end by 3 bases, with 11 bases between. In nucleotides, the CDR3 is TGTGCCAGCAGCTTACTGCCTAGCAGCTACGAGCAGTACTTC. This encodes CASSLLPSSYEQYF.

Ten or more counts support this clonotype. CDR3 residues: CASSDRGQEAFF. The CDR3 DNA follows: TGTGCCAGCAGCGATAGGGGGCAGGAAGCTTTCTTT. The chain uses TRBV7-9 and TRBJ1-1; 7 positions match TRBD1. CDR1 and CDR2 from the germline V gene are SEHNR and FQNEAQ (reference sequence). The CDR3 totals 12 residues. J was trimmed by 8 bases and V by 5 bases; bases with no gene match: 5.

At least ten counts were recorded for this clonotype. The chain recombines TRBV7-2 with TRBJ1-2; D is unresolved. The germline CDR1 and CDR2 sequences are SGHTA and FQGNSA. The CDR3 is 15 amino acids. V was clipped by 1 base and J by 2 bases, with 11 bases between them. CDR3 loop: CASSLGAGKNYGYTF. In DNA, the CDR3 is TGTGCCAGCAGCTTAGGAGCCGGCAAAAACTATGGCTACACCTTC.

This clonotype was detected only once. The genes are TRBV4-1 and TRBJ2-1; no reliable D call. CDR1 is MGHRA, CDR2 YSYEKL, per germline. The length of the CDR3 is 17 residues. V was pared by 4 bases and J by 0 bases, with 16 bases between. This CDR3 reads CASSLPLGQSSYNEQFF. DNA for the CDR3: TGCGCCAGCAGCCTCCCCCTCGGGCAGAGCTCCTACAATGAGCAGTTCTTC.

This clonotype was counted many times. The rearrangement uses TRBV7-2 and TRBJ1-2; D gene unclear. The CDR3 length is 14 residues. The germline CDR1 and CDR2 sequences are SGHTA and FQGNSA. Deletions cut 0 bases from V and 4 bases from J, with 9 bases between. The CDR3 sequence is CASSLATLGYGYTF. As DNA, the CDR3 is TGTGCCAGCAGCTTAGCTACTCTAGGCTATGGCTACACCTTC.

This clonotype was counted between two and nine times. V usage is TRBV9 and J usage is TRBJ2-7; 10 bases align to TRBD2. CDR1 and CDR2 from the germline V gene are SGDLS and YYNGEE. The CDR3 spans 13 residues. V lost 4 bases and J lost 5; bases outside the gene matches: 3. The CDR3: CASSRSGRDEQYF. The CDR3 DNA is TGTGCCAGCAGCCGAAGCGGGAGGGACGAGCAGTACTTC. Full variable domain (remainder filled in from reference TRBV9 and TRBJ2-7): DSGVTQTPKHLITATGQRVTLRCSPRSGDLSVYWYQQSLDQGLQFLIQYYNGEERAKGNILERFSAQQFPDLHSELNLSSLELGDSALYFCASSRSGRDEQYFGPGTRLTVT.

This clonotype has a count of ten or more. CDR3 sequence reads: CASSLFRGQPNEKLFF. The CDR3 DNA reads as TGTGCCAGCAGTTTATTTAGGGGACAGCCTAATGAAAAACTGTTTTTT. The gene calls are TRBV28 and TRBJ1-4; 7 positions match TRBD1. Germline CDR1 and CDR2: MDHEN and SYDVKM. Losses at the gene ends were 1 base for V and 3 bases for J; bases not matched to a gene: 5. This CDR3 contains 16 residues.

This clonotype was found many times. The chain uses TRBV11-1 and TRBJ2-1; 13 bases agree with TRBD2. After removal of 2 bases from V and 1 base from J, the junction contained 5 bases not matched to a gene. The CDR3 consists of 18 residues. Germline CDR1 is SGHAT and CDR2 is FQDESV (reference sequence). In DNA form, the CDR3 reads TGTGCCAGCAGCTTAAGACTAGCGGGAGGTATTTCCTACAATGAGCAGTTCTTC. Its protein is CASSLRLAGGISYNEQFF.

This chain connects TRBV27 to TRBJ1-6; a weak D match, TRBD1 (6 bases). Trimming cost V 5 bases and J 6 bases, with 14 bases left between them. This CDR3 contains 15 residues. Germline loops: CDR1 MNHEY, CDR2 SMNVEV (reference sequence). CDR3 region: CASSTNRVLNSPLHF. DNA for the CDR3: TGTGCCAGCAGTACGAACAGGGTCCTTAATTCACCCCTCCACTTT.

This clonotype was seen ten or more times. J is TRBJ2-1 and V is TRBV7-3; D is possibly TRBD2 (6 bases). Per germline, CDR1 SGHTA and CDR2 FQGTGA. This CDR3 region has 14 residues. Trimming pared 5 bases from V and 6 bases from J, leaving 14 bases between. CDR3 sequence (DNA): TGTGCCAGCAGCCTCCAGGGACTTCGCAATGAGCAGTTCTTC. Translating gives CASSLQGLRNEQFF.